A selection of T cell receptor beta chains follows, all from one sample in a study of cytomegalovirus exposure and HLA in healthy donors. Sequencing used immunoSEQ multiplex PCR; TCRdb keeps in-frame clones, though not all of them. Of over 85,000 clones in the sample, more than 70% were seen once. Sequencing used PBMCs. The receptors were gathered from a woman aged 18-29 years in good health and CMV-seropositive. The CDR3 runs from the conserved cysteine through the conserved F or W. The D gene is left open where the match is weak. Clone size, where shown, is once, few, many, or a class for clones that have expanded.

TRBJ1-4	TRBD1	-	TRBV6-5	TGTGCCAGCAGGACGGGACAGGGAGACGAAAAACTGTTTTTT	CASRTGQGDEKLFF
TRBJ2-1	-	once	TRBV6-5	TGTGCCAGCAGTTACTCGGGCAGGGGCATTGAGCAGTTCTTC	CASSYSGRGIEQFF
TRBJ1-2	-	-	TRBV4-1	TGCGCCAGCAGCCGTCAGGGGCGAGGCTACACCTTC	CASSRQGRGYTF
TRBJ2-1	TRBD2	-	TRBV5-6	TGTGCCAGCAGCTTGGAGCGCGGGGGGGACTACAATGAGCAGTTCTTC	CASSLERGGDYNEQFF
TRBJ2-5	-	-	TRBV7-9	TGTGCCAGCAGCACCTATGAGACCCAGTACTTC	CASSTYETQYF
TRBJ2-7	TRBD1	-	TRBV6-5	TGTGCCAGCAGAGAAGGGACAGGGAGGTGGGAGCAGTACTTC	CASREGTGRWEQYF
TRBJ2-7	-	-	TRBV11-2	TGTGCCAGCAGCTTAGATATTGAAGCCGAGCAGTACTTC	CASSLDIEAEQYF
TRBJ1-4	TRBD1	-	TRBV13	TGTGCCAGCAGCTTAGGATTGTTTAGGGACAGTAATGAAAAACTGTTTTTT	CASSLGLFRDSNEKLFF
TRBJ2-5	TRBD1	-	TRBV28	TGTGCCAGCACCCCCGGGGCAGGGGGCCGAGAGACCCAGTACTTC	CASTPGAGGRETQYF
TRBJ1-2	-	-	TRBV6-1	TGTGCCAGCAGTGTTGGAGAGTATGGCTACACCTTC	CASSVGEYGYTF
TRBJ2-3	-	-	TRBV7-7	TGTGCCAGCAGCTTGGGCAGGGCCACAGATACGCAGTATTTT	CASSLGRATDTQYF
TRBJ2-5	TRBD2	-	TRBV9	TGTGCCAGCAGCGTGAGCGGGGGGGCCGGGGAGACCCAGTACTTC	CASSVSGGAGETQYF
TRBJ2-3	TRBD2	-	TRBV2	TGTGCCAGCAGTTCCAGGACTAGCGTAGGCACAGATACGCAGTATTTT	CASSSRTSVGTDTQYF
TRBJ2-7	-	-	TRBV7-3	TGTGCCAGCAGCTTAAACAGGGAGCACGAGCAGTACTTC	CASSLNREHEQYF